This T cell receptor beta chain stems from a study of T cell responses to AZD1222 COVID-19 vaccine. Libraries were prepared by immunoSEQ multiplex PCR; TCRdb keeps only in-frame clonotypes and omits some of them. The data contain 120,000 to 150,000 clones, approximately 90% of them seen just once; the ten biggest clones take up approximately 6%. Trimming cost V 2 bases and J 7 bases, with 3 bases left between them. CDR1 is SGHDN and CDR2 is FVKESK in the germline V gene. The CDR3 sequence is 12 residues long. The study's findings and limits: Without day 14 samples, only post-peak T cell repertoires were studied.

Only one count was recorded for this clone. As yet, its antigen is unknown. The receptor's source is an adult in good health. The chain recombines TRBV14 with TRBJ1-6; D remains ambiguous. Sequencing was performed on peripheral blood, taken on day 0 of AZD1222 vaccination. CDR3 coding DNA: TGTGCCAGCAGCCAACAGAATTCACCCCTCCACTTT. Its protein product is CASSQQNSPLHF. Variable domain in full (rest from reference TRBV14 and TRBJ1-6): EAGVTQFPSHSVIEKGQTVTLRCDPISGHDNLYWYRRVMGKEIKFLLHFVKESKQDESGMPNNRFLAERTGGTYSTLKVQPAELEDSGVYFCASSQQNSPLHFGNGTRLTVT.